A selection of T cell receptor beta chains follows, all from one sample in a study of response to subunit inactivated influenza vaccine. MiXCR was run by TCRdb on the RT-PCR reads, yielding one entry per CDR3 protein. The data contain hundreds of thousands of distinct CDR3 sequences, 15% to 18% of them singletons. The material sequenced was PBMCs from blood, taken roughly 13 days after vaccination. The receptors here all came from a man between 50 and 59 years old who received an inactivated influenza vaccine. Each CDR3 is given with its conserved first and last residue. A D gene is named only where the DNA matches it firmly. Size is omitted from some rows. Given values are once, few, many or a class for expanded clones.

v_call: TRBV29-1; clone_size: few; j_call: TRBJ1-1; cdr3_length: 14; d_call: TRBD1; cdr3_nt: TGCAGCGTTGAAGAAGCCCAGGGGGTTACTGAAGCTTTCTTT; cdr3_aa: CSVEEAQGVTEAFF
v_call: TRBV14; clone_size: -; j_call: TRBJ1-1; cdr3_length: 14; d_call: TRBD1; cdr3_nt: TGTGCCAGCAGCACACGGGACAGGAACACTGAAGCTTTCTTT; cdr3_aa: CASSTRDRNTEAFF
v_call: TRBV4-1; clone_size: -; j_call: TRBJ1-6; cdr3_length: 16; d_call: -; cdr3_nt: TGCGCCAGCAGCCAAGAAGGGAGCTCCTATAATTCACCCCTCCACTTT; cdr3_aa: CASSQEGSSYNSPLHF
v_call: TRBV29-1; clone_size: few; j_call: TRBJ2-5; cdr3_length: 14; d_call: -; cdr3_nt: TGCAGCGTTGAAGATGTGGCGGATTATGGGACCCAGTACTTC; cdr3_aa: CSVEDVADYGTQYF
v_call: TRBV5-1; clone_size: few; j_call: TRBJ2-7; cdr3_length: 15; d_call: -; cdr3_nt: TGCGCCAGCAGCTTGGGATCCGCACAATCCTACGAGCAGTACTTC; cdr3_aa: CASSLGSAQSYEQYF
v_call: TRBV7-9; clone_size: -; j_call: TRBJ2-7; cdr3_length: 17; d_call: TRBD1; cdr3_nt: TGTGCCAGCAGCACGATGGGACAGGCTGGGGGTGATTACGAGCAGTACTTC; cdr3_aa: CASSTMGQAGGDYEQYF
v_call: TRBV21-1; clone_size: few; j_call: TRBJ1-1; cdr3_length: 14; d_call: -; cdr3_nt: TGTGCCAGCAGCCCCCTGGACAGGGGCACTGAAGCTTTCTTT; cdr3_aa: CASSPLDRGTEAFF
v_call: TRBV24-1; clone_size: -; j_call: TRBJ2-7; cdr3_length: 14; d_call: -; cdr3_nt: TGTGCCACCAGTGATTCTCCCAGGCCCTACGAGCAGTACTTC; cdr3_aa: CATSDSPRPYEQYF
v_call: TRBV12-3/TRBV12-4; clone_size: many; j_call: TRBJ2-1; cdr3_length: 13; d_call: TRBD1; cdr3_nt: TGTGCCAGCAGTCCGACAGGGGGTCATGAGCAGTTCTTC; cdr3_aa: CASSPTGGHEQFF
v_call: TRBV24-1; clone_size: -; j_call: TRBJ2-1; cdr3_length: 14; d_call: -; cdr3_nt: TGTGCCACCAGTGATTATAAGGGGAGAGGGGAGCAGTTCTTC; cdr3_aa: CATSDYKGRGEQFF
v_call: TRBV7-9; clone_size: -; j_call: TRBJ2-1; cdr3_length: 16; d_call: TRBD2; cdr3_nt: TGTGCCAGCAGCTGGCCTAGGACTAGCGGGAGTCCGGAGCAGTTCTTC; cdr3_aa: CASSWPRTSGSPEQFF
v_call: TRBV5-1; clone_size: -; j_call: TRBJ2-1; cdr3_length: 15; d_call: TRBD1; cdr3_nt: TGCGCCAGCAGCTTAGGGGACAGGCCCCCCAATGAGCAGTTCTTC; cdr3_aa: CASSLGDRPPNEQFF
v_call: TRBV6-2/TRBV6-3; clone_size: many; j_call: TRBJ1-1; cdr3_length: 12; d_call: -; cdr3_nt: TGTGCCGCCCTCGGTTTGAACACTGAAGCTTTCTTT; cdr3_aa: CAALGLNTEAFF
v_call: TRBV10-3; clone_size: -; j_call: TRBJ1-1; cdr3_length: 15; d_call: -; cdr3_nt: TGTGCCATCAGTGAGGACGGCCTTCGGGGGACTGAAGCTTTCTTT; cdr3_aa: CAISEDGLRGTEAFF
v_call: TRBV11-2; clone_size: many; j_call: TRBJ2-7; cdr3_length: 13; d_call: -; cdr3_nt: TGTGCCAGCGGGGCTGGAACCTCCTACGAGCAGTACTTC; cdr3_aa: CASGAGTSYEQYF
v_call: TRBV15; clone_size: -; j_call: TRBJ2-7; cdr3_length: 14; d_call: -; cdr3_nt: TGTGCCACCAGCAGAGGGGGGTACGTGGTCGAGCAGTACTTC; cdr3_aa: CATSRGGYVVEQYF
v_call: TRBV14; clone_size: many; j_call: TRBJ2-7; cdr3_length: 12; d_call: -; cdr3_nt: TGTGCCAGCAGCCAGGGGTTCTACGAGCAGTACTTC; cdr3_aa: CASSQGFYEQYF
v_call: TRBV5-1; clone_size: -; j_call: TRBJ1-1; cdr3_length: 12; d_call: -; cdr3_nt: TGCGCCAGCAGCTTGATAGGGACTGAAGCTTTCTTT; cdr3_aa: CASSLIGTEAFF
v_call: TRBV20-1; clone_size: few; j_call: TRBJ2-2; cdr3_length: 16; d_call: -; cdr3_nt: TGCAGTGCTCCCCGAAGCCAACTGTCGAGCACCGGGGAGCTGTTTTTT; cdr3_aa: CSAPRSQLSSTGELFF
v_call: TRBV7-9; clone_size: few; j_call: TRBJ2-1; cdr3_length: 16; d_call: TRBD2; cdr3_nt: TGTGCCAGCAGCTCCCCTGGCGGGAGCTACTACAATGAGCAGTTCTTC; cdr3_aa: CASSSPGGSYYNEQFF
v_call: TRBV6-5; clone_size: few; j_call: TRBJ2-7; cdr3_length: 14; d_call: -; cdr3_nt: TGTGCCAGCAGTTACTCGTACAATGCGGCCGAGCAGTACTTC; cdr3_aa: CASSYSYNAAEQYF
v_call: TRBV6-2/TRBV6-3; clone_size: -; j_call: TRBJ2-1; cdr3_length: 15; d_call: -; cdr3_nt: TGTGCCAGCTTTAGGGGGGATGGCCTTTTAGATGAGCAGTTCTTC; cdr3_aa: CASFRGDGLLDEQFF
v_call: TRBV9; clone_size: few; j_call: TRBJ2-1; cdr3_length: 14; d_call: TRBD1; cdr3_nt: TGTGCCAGCAGCGTAGAATCGAGAGACAGGGGGCAGTTCTTC; cdr3_aa: CASSVESRDRGQFF
v_call: TRBV5-1; clone_size: -; j_call: TRBJ2-2; cdr3_length: 13; d_call: -; cdr3_nt: TGCGCCAGCAGCCGAACTATAGGGGGGGAGCTGTTTTTT; cdr3_aa: CASSRTIGGELFF
v_call: TRBV30; clone_size: -; j_call: TRBJ2-3; cdr3_length: 20; d_call: TRBD1; cdr3_nt: TGTGCCTGGAGTGATTCCCGGGACAGGGTCGTTAAACCTAGCACAGATACGCAGTATTTT; cdr3_aa: CAWSDSRDRVVKPSTDTQYF
v_call: TRBV20-1; clone_size: many; j_call: TRBJ2-7; cdr3_length: 13; d_call: -; cdr3_nt: TGCAGTGCTAGGGGGGTGGGACCCTACGAGCAGTACTTC; cdr3_aa: CSARGVGPYEQYF
v_call: TRBV6-5; clone_size: few; j_call: TRBJ2-6; cdr3_length: 18; d_call: -; cdr3_nt: TGTGCCAGCAGTTACGTCCGGTGGGGGCAAGCTGGGGCCAACGTCCTGACTTTC; cdr3_aa: CASSYVRWGQAGANVLTF
v_call: TRBV12-3/TRBV12-4; clone_size: -; j_call: TRBJ2-1; cdr3_length: 14; d_call: TRBD2; cdr3_nt: TGTGCCAGCAGTTTACTAGCGGGAGATCTTGAGCAGTTCTTC; cdr3_aa: CASSLLAGDLEQFF
v_call: TRBV4-2; clone_size: few; j_call: TRBJ1-3; cdr3_length: 15; d_call: TRBD1; cdr3_nt: TGTGCCAGCAGCCCCGGGACAGCCACAGGAAACACCATATATTTT; cdr3_aa: CASSPGTATGNTIYF
v_call: TRBV5-6; clone_size: -; j_call: TRBJ2-3; cdr3_length: 14; d_call: -; cdr3_nt: TGTGCCAGCAGCTTAATAGCAGGAACAGATACGCAGTATTTT; cdr3_aa: CASSLIAGTDTQYF
v_call: TRBV4-3; clone_size: many; j_call: TRBJ2-7; cdr3_length: 16; d_call: TRBD2; cdr3_nt: TGCGCCAGCAGCCAAGATAGAGGGAGGGCCTCCTACGAGCAGTACTTC; cdr3_aa: CASSQDRGRASYEQYF
v_call: TRBV4-2; clone_size: few; j_call: TRBJ2-5; cdr3_length: 16; d_call: TRBD1; cdr3_nt: TGTGCCAGCAGCCAAGTTGGGACAGGGGACTTCGAGACCCAGTACTTC; cdr3_aa: CASSQVGTGDFETQYF
v_call: TRBV7-8; clone_size: -; j_call: TRBJ1-5; cdr3_length: 15; d_call: -; cdr3_nt: TGTGCCAGCAGCTTGCCGACAGGCCAAGAGGGTCCCCAGCATTTT; cdr3_aa: CASSLPTGQEGPQHF
v_call: TRBV24-1; clone_size: -; j_call: TRBJ2-1; cdr3_length: 16; d_call: TRBD1; cdr3_nt: TGTGCCACCAGTGACCCGGACAGGGGAGCCTACAATGAGCAGTTCTTC; cdr3_aa: CATSDPDRGAYNEQFF
v_call: TRBV28; clone_size: few; j_call: TRBJ2-2; cdr3_length: 18; d_call: -; cdr3_nt: TGTGCCAGCAGTTTCCCGGGACCCAGAAGTCAGAACACCGGGGAGCTGTTTTTT; cdr3_aa: CASSFPGPRSQNTGELFF
v_call: TRBV4-1; clone_size: -; j_call: TRBJ1-2; cdr3_length: 12; d_call: -; cdr3_nt: TGTGCCAGCGGCTCCGGGCCAGATGGCTACACCTTC; cdr3_aa: CASGSGPDGYTF
v_call: TRBV3-1; clone_size: -; j_call: TRBJ2-5; cdr3_length: 13; d_call: -; cdr3_nt: TGTGCCAGCAGCCCCCTGGCAGTCGAGACCCAGTACTTC; cdr3_aa: CASSPLAVETQYF
v_call: TRBV7-2; clone_size: few; j_call: TRBJ2-7; cdr3_length: 16; d_call: -; cdr3_nt: TGTGCCAGCAGCTTAGCGGAGGCAGGGGGGAGATACGAGCAGTACTTC; cdr3_aa: CASSLAEAGGRYEQYF
v_call: TRBV5-5; clone_size: few; j_call: TRBJ2-6; cdr3_length: 17; d_call: TRBD1; cdr3_nt: TGTGCCAGCAGCTTGCGGGACAGCCTTAGAGGGGCCAACGTCCTGACTTTC; cdr3_aa: CASSLRDSLRGANVLTF
v_call: TRBV12-3/TRBV12-4; clone_size: few; j_call: TRBJ2-7; cdr3_length: 13; d_call: TRBD1; cdr3_nt: TGTGCCAGCAAAAGGGACAGCTCCTACGAGCAGTACTTC; cdr3_aa: CASKRDSSYEQYF
v_call: TRBV27; clone_size: -; j_call: TRBJ2-5; cdr3_length: 14; d_call: -; cdr3_nt: TGTGCCAGCAGTTTATCCCCAGGGAAAGAGACCCAGTACTTC; cdr3_aa: CASSLSPGKETQYF
v_call: TRBV7-2; clone_size: -; j_call: TRBJ2-4; cdr3_length: 14; d_call: -; cdr3_nt: TGTGCCAGCAGCAAAGGCCAGGGGAGGAACATTCAGTACTTC; cdr3_aa: CASSKGQGRNIQYF
v_call: TRBV6-5; clone_size: -; j_call: TRBJ2-1; cdr3_length: 14; d_call: -; cdr3_nt: TGTGCCAGCAGTTATGGCCAGCCTTACAATGAGCAGTTCTTC; cdr3_aa: CASSYGQPYNEQFF
v_call: TRBV20-1; clone_size: few; j_call: TRBJ2-1; cdr3_length: 14; d_call: TRBD2; cdr3_nt: TGCAGTGCTCTAGGGACTAGCGTCGACAATGAGCAGTTCTTC; cdr3_aa: CSALGTSVDNEQFF
v_call: TRBV12-3/TRBV12-4; clone_size: -; j_call: TRBJ2-2; cdr3_length: 14; d_call: -; cdr3_nt: TGTGCCAGCAGTACCCGACACTTCACCGGGGAGCTGTTTTTT; cdr3_aa: CASSTRHFTGELFF
v_call: TRBV7-9; clone_size: few; j_call: TRBJ2-3; cdr3_length: 15; d_call: -; cdr3_nt: TGTGCCAGCAGCTTAGATCCGGGGCGCACAGATACGCAGTATTTT; cdr3_aa: CASSLDPGRTDTQYF